This T cell receptor (beta chain) was observed in a study of T-cell memory formation after mild COVID-19. Study summary: Largely donor-specific sequence clusters came from a couple of donors.

The ends were cut back, 0 bases at V and 0 bases at J, with 12 bases in the middle. The germline V gene encodes CDR1 SGHRS and CDR2 YFSETQ. CDR3 length: 16 residues. TCRdb itself ran the 5' RACE reads through MiXCR, one entry per CDR3 protein. The data show some 450,000 distinct CDR3 sequences, about a sixth seen once. Sequencing input: PBMCs or a T cell subset sorted from them (not recorded which). This sequence joins TRBV5-1 and TRBJ2-5, with no clear D. This clonotype was sampled from a young man who had mild COVID-19 (a few samples of this study predate the infection). Cell type and time point are not known. In DNA, the CDR3 is TGCGCCAGCAGCTTGGAGGCAGCCCCGTACCAAGAGACCCAGTACTTC. Its protein product is CASSLEAAPYQETQYF.